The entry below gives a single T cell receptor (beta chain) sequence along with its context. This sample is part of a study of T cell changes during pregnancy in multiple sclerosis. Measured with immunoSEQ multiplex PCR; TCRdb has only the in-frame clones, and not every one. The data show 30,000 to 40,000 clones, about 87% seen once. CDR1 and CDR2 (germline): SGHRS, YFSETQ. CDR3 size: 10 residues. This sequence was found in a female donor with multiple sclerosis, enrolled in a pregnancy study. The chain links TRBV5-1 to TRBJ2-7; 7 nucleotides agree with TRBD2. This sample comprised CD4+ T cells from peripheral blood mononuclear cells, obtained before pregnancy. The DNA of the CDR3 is TGCGCAGAGCGGGGTCGCGCGCAGTACTTC. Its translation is CAERGRAQYF. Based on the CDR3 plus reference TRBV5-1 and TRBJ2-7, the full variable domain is KAGVTQTPRYLIKTRGQQVTLSCSPISGHRSVSWYQQTPGQGLQFLFEYFSETQRNKGNFPGRFSGRQFSNSRSEMNVSTLELGDSALYLCAERGRAQYFGPGTRLTVT.